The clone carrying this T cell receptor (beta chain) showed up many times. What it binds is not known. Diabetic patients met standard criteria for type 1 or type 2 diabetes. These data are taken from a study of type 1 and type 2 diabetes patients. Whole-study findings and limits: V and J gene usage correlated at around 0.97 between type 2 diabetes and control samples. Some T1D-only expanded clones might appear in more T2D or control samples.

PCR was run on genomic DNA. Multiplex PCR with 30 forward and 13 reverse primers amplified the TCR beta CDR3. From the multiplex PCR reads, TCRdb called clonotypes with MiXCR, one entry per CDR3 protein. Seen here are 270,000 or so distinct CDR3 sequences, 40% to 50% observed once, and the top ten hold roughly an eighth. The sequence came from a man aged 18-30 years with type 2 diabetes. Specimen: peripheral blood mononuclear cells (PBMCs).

The CDR3: CATSRDRAAEAFF. The DNA for the CDR3 is TGTGCCACCAGCAGAGATCGGGCAGCTGAAGCTTTCTTT. The chain carries TRBV15 and TRBJ1-1, with D unclear. Per germline, CDR1 LNHNV and CDR2 YYDKDF (reference sequence). V lost 0 bases and J lost 6, with 8 bases in between. This CDR3 region has 13 residues.